This T cell receptor beta chain derives from a study of CD8+CD57+ T cells in acquired aplastic anemia. Across the whole study: Recorded DNA amounts for sorted CD4+ and CD8+ cells had an average of about 3 ug. Findings and limits, study-wide: For CD8+ Simpson's diversity, patients and controls showed no significant difference.

Genomic DNA templated the TCR beta VDJ and CDR3 profiling. TCRdb passed the reads through MiXCR, listing each CDR3 protein once. The sample consists of fewer than 200,000 distinct CDR3 sequences, roughly 48% of them appearing once. Patients picked for sequencing had shown CD8+CD57+ cell expansion detected by flow cytometry. Severe acquired aplastic anemia affected all patients. Patients had undergone no therapy by the time their blood was sampled. In the case of this clonotype: Antigen: not known.

The CDR3 runs 12 residues. CDR1 SQVTM and CDR2 ANQGSEA come from the germline V gene. V was shortened by 6 bases and J by 4 bases, with 13 bases between the two germline ends. The sequence was obtained from a human donor with aplastic anemia. Sample: sorted CD4+, CD8+, or CD8+CD57+ T cells (not recorded which) from PBMCs. The rearrangement joins TRBV29-1 to TRBJ2-7, with a tentative D call TRBD1 (7 bases). The CDR3 protein is CSVQQGRYEQYF. In DNA, the CDR3 is TGCAGCGTCCAACAGGGGAGGTACGAGCAGTACTTC.